This T cell receptor (beta chain) came from a study of neurological immune-mediated disorders (dated by TCRdb to the late 2010s). About the investigation overall: Among the approximately 34 multiple sclerosis patients, 31 had relapsing-remitting MS and 3 had secondary progressive MS. Alongside PBMC samples, the set of about 97 TCR-beta libraries contained longitudinal samples, technical triplicates, and paired CD4+ and CD8+ T-cell subsets that had been sorted. Peripheral blood TCR-beta repertoires from patients with HTLV-I-associated myelopathy (HAM/TSP), patients with multiple sclerosis, and healthy controls were compared in the study using UMI-based sequencing. The cohort was made up of 68 subjects, consisting of roughly 14 HAM/TSP patients, some 34 multiple sclerosis patients and about 20 healthy controls. Points the paper makes about the study in general: In phylogenetic analysis, the repertoires of 18 of 34 MS patients grouped into a cluster of related CDR3 sequences, which suggests a possible signature at the repertoire level. The MS cluster showed no association with clinical or MRI features, and the authors stated that larger cohorts are needed. TCR clonal expansion was highest in HAM/TSP patients and lowest in MS patients, with MS patients falling below even healthy controls. Expanded clones from different subjects shared no identical CDR3 amino acid sequences, which suggests that TCR-beta repertoires were private in all groups.

cDNA was synthesized by template-switch 5'RACE using a primer carrying a 10-nucleotide random unique molecular identifier by which each TCR transcript was tagged. Over 170 million TCR-beta sequences, covering 15-18 subjects, were produced in each sequencing run. The RNeasy kit was used for extraction of total RNA. The KAPA Real-time Library Amplification kit was used to amplify TCR-beta VDJ regions with primers for the TCR constant region and the 5'RACE anchor. A first PCR added sample indexes and Illumina adaptors, after which a second PCR increased the library yield. After purification with Ampure beads, the TCR product of roughly 650 bp was size-selected on a 2% E-gel SizeSelection system. Before pooling, library quality was checked on a Bioanalyzer, concentration was measured with Qubit, and libraries were quantified with the Kapa Library Quantification kit. Libraries were sequenced paired-end 2 x 150 bp on an Illumina HiSeq 2500. To increase sequence diversity, about 23-32% phiX was spiked into each library pool. The paper's data handling went like this. The UMI-based MiGEC pipeline processed quality-filtered reads and removed over 80% of raw TCR sequences during error correction. VDJ genes were aligned to IMGT germline references, and each clonotype was defined by a unique CDR3 amino acid sequence together with V-J genes. Clonal expansion, Shannon diversity, and CDR3 relatedness (CalcPairwiseDistances, ClusterSamples) were evaluated with VDJtools, and phylogenetic trees were built with CLCbio workbench. Using coefficient-of-variation modelling across technical triplicates, the study counted a clone as expanded if it had at least 8 unique UMIs. The public reads were reanalyzed by TCRdb: fastp trimming at Q25, MiXCR alignment, in-frame beta chains only. CDR3 protein sequences are deduplicated, and each keeps its most common genes and DNA. Clone size and V and J calls follow TCRdb, not the original study. Counted in this sample were roughly 60,000 distinct CDR3 sequences; over 2% of them appeared once. Around 3% of the sample rests with the top ten.

This clonotype was counted many times. The clone's antigen remains unknown. Base qualities are missing; no much larger clone stands one base away. Trimming takes 2 bases from V and 6 bases from J, and the germline ends sit 8 bases apart. The CDR1 and CDR2 encoded by the germline V gene are SNHLY and FYNNEI. The CDR3 runs 12 amino acids, cysteine and phenylalanine included. Left in the record is the CDR3 DNA by itself, 36 bases read in frame from the first base. Unsorted PBMC libraries were generated from 2 million PBMCs stored in RNAlater at -80 °C until RNA extraction. Multiple sclerosis patients were enrolled in a US clinical protocol under which disease progression was evaluated by magnetic resonance imaging. Peripheral blood was subjected to Ficoll-Hypaque density gradient centrifugation to isolate PBMCs, which were then cryopreserved in liquid nitrogen.

The material sequenced was PBMCs. This sequence originates from a man over 45 with multiple sclerosis. The chain employs TRBV2 and TRBJ2-7, with no reliable assignment of the D segment. The nucleotides are TGTGCCAGCAGTGAACAAGGCGGCGAGCAGTACTTC. The resulting protein is CASSEQGGEQYF.